The T cell receptor (beta chain) described here comes from a study of T-cell reconstitution after alpha-beta-depleted transplantation in children. Notes on the study in general: Where some patients showed high TCRbeta diversity at day 60, it came from recipient T cells and thymic progenitors that had survived. Among T cells one year after transplant, newly produced cells accounted for most counts and diversity.

TCRbeta library construction was performed incorporating unique molecular identifiers. TCRdb ran MiXCR on the PCR reads and lists one entry per CDR3 protein. The sample yields around 80,000 distinct CDR3 sequences, around a sixth seen once. This clonotype was seen only a few times. Its target is not known. The receptor was isolated from a male patient between 2 and 10 years old who had a stem cell transplant for acute lymphoblastic leukemia, so the T cells may come from the graft donor. The sample in question was PBMCs, mostly from graft donor cells, obtained 360 days after TCRalphabeta/CD19-depleted stem cell transplant.

The CDR3 reads CATSNKAGTSGGDSYNEQFF. CDR3 DNA: TGTGCCACCAGCAATAAGGCCGGGACTAGCGGAGGTGATTCCTACAATGAGCAGTTCTTC. The V call is TRBV24-1, the J call TRBJ2-1, with TRBD2 matching 11 bases. Germline CDR1 is KGHDR and CDR2 is SFDVKD. The J segment lost 1 base and the V segment lost 7 bases, leaving 17 bases of the junction unmatched. The CDR3 covers 20 residues.